This record concerns one TCR beta chain sequence. Its antigen is as yet unknown. This specimen comes from a study of shared clonotypes between healthy human individuals. As for the study in general: Three plates each covered CD4 naive and memory; CD8 naive two, CD8 memory one. Study-wide points: Several donors showed sharing of about 4.6% of naive CD4 clonotypes.

The V gene's germline CDR1 is MDHEN and CDR2 SYDVKM. Trimming cost V 5 bases and J 4 bases; bases outside gene matches: 6. This CDR3 is 15 amino acids long. The authors distributed each subset's genomic DNA evenly over several immunoSEQ plates. Per sorted-subset replicate PCR, input was roughly 220 ng DNA, representing around 30,000 T cell genomes. Profiled with immunoSEQ multiplex PCR; TCRdb holds only in-frame clones, not every one. This table has more than 2 million clones, around 93% appearing once. Naivety among CD8 cells was defined by CD45RO negativity and positive CCR7 selection, thereby excluding terminally differentiated effector memory CD45RA+ cells.

Material: naive CD8+ T cells from PBMCs. This TCR came from a man aged 18 to 30 in good health. Some clones in this sample may be carry-over from other donors' samples. This chain links TRBV28 with TRBJ1-5, with TRBD1 matching 9 bases. The CDR3 reads CASSLQDRGNQPQHF. As DNA, the CDR3 is TGTGCCAGCAGTCTCCAGGACAGGGGTAATCAGCCCCAGCATTTT. The full variable domain, its missing parts supplied by reference TRBV28 and TRBJ1-5, is DVKVTQSSRYLVKRTGEKVFLECVQDMDHENMFWYRQDPGLGLRLIYFSYDVKMKEKGDIPEGYSVSREKKERFSLILESASTNQTSMYLCASSLQDRGNQPQHFGDGTRLSIL.